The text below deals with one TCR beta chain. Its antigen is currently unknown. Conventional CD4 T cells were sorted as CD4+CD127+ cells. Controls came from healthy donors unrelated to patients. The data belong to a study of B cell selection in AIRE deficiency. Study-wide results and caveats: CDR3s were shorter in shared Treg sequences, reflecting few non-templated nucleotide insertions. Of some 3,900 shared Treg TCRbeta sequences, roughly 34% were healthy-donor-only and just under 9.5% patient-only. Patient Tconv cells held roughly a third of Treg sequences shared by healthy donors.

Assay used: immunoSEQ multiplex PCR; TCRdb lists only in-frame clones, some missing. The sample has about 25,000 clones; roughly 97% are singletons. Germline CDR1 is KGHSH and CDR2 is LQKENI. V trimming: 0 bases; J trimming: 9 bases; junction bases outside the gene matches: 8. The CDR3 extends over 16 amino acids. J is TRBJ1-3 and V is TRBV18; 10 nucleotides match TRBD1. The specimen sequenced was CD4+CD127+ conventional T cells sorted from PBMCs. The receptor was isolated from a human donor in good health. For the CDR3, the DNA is TGTGCCAGCTCACCACCGAGGGGGACAGGGGTCGGCACCATATATTTT. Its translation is CASSPPRGTGVGTIYF.